One and the same sample provided the 13 T cell receptor beta chains below, sequenced in a study of Ad26.COV2.S vaccination and SARS-CoV-2 variants. The table came from immunoSEQ multiplex PCR; TCRdb's copy has only in-frame clones and leaves some out. This sample yields more than 300,000 clones, of which around 83% are seen a single time; 1.9% belongs to the top ten. Sample treatment: 15 to 20 received Ad26.COV2.S at low or high dose, single or two shots; 5 received placebo; per-sample allocation not given. Samples were taken on day 63 after the first vaccine or placebo injection. Source: peripheral blood, taken in a trial of Ad26.COV2.S vaccine versus placebo. The receptor set was obtained from a person between 18 and 59 years old who received the Ad26.COV2.S COVID-19 vaccine or a placebo.

The rearrangement uses TRBV9 and TRBJ2-3; 13 bases match TRBD2. This CDR3 is 17 amino acids long. Germline CDR1 SGDLS, CDR2 YYNGEE. The ends lost 0 bases at V and 0 bases at J; junction bases unmatched: 1. The CDR3 DNA follows: TGTGCCAGCAGCGTAGTGGGACTAGCGGGGAGCACAGATACGCAGTATTTT. This sequence encodes CASSVVGLAGSTDTQYF.

Comment on this clone: Other DNA sequences from this sample encode an identical CDR3 as well. The gene calls are TRBV18 and TRBJ1-1, with no clear D. Per germline, CDR1 KGHSH and CDR2 LQKENI. Trimming cost V 1 base and J 1 base, with 7 bases left between them. This CDR3 has 14 residues. As DNA, the CDR3 is TGTGCCAGCTCACCACTTGGAGGGAACACTGAAGCTTTCTTT. Protein product: CASSPLGGNTEAFF.

This clone has only a few counts. V is TRBV7-9 and J is TRBJ1-2; no definite D call. The germline V gene has CDR1 SEHNR and CDR2 FQNEAQ (reference sequence). V lost 3 bases to trimming and J lost 4 bases, with 12 bases between them. CDR3 length equals 14 residues. The CDR3 DNA sequence: TGTGCCAGCAGCTTTAGAAATCCAAGCTATGGCTACACCTTC. Its protein is CASSFRNPSYGYTF.

The rearrangement links TRBV23-1 to TRBJ2-7; 7 positions agree with TRBD2. TRBV23-1 is given ORF status, its function remaining uncertain. The ends lost 4 bases at V and 2 bases at J; junction bases unmatched: 11. The CDR3 length is 16 residues. CDR3 DNA sequence: TGCGCCAGCAGTCCACAAGCGGGGAGGCCAACCTACGAGCAGTACTTC. Translated, it gives CASSPQAGRPTYEQYF.

V gene TRBV18 combines with J gene TRBJ1-3; D gene ambiguous. V lost 0 bases and J lost 0, with 6 bases in between. Germline CDR1 KGHSH, CDR2 LQKENI. This CDR3 contains 15 residues. The CDR3, as DNA: TGTGCCAGCTCACCACCCTGGAGCTCTGGAAACACCATATATTTT. This gives the protein CASSPPWSSGNTIYF. The variable domain in full, completed from reference TRBV18 and TRBJ1-3, reads NAGVMQNPRHLVRRRGQEARLRCSPMKGHSHVYWYRQLPEEGLKFMVYLQKENIIDESGMPKERFSAEFPKEGPSILRIQQVVRGDSAAYFCASSPPWSSGNTIYFGEGSWLTVV.

This chain links TRBV4-1 with TRBJ1-6; no reliable D call. Trimming shortened V by 1 base and J by 6 bases, and 7 bases separated the two germline ends. This CDR3 region has 14 residues. The germline V gene has CDR1 MGHRA and CDR2 YSYEKL. CDR3 residues: CASSQVGPNSPLHF. In DNA form, the CDR3 reads TGCGCCAGCAGCCAAGTCGGACCTAATTCACCCCTCCACTTT.

CDR3 sequence reads: CASSLTREGTEAFF. CDR3 nucleotides: TGTGCCAGCAGCTTAACCAGGGAGGGCACTGAAGCTTTCTTT. V gene TRBV7-3 combines with J gene TRBJ1-1, with D possibly being TRBD1 (5 bases). In germline, CDR1 is SGHTA, CDR2 FQGTGA. The CDR3 runs 14 residues. Trimming pared 0 bases from V and 4 bases from J, leaving 9 bases between.

The rearrangement uses TRBV18 and TRBJ1-1, with 8 bases that match TRBD1. Germline-derived CDR1 and CDR2 are KGHSH and LQKENI. CDR3 length: 15 amino acids. V dropped 0 bases and J dropped 2; count of bases not matched to a gene: 2. The CDR3 nucleotides read TGTGCCAGCTCACCACCGGCAGGGGGCAACACTGAAGCTTTCTTT. Translation gives CASSPPAGGNTEAFF.

The chain couples TRBV7-9 to TRBJ2-2; D is ambiguous. Germline CDR1 SEHNR, CDR2 FQNEAQ (reference sequence). V was clipped by 7 bases and J by 2 bases, with 11 bases between them. The length of the CDR3 is 14 residues. The CDR3 reads CASTATTNTGELFF. The CDR3 DNA sequence: TGTGCCAGCACTGCGACAACCAACACCGGGGAGCTGTTTTTT.

This clone was counted a single time. The genes are TRBV5-1 and TRBJ1-5; D might be TRBD1 (5 bases). The CDR3 is made up of 14 amino acids. Germline assignment: CDR1 SGHRS and CDR2 YFSETQ. Trimming shortened V by 0 bases and J by 3 bases, and 7 bases separated the two germline ends. The CDR3 DNA sequence: TGCGCCAGCAGCTTGGCAGGGCCCAATCAGCCCCAGCATTTT. As protein: CASSLAGPNQPQHF.

V usage is TRBV2 and J usage is TRBJ1-3, with 7 nucleotides matching TRBD1. The CDR3 has 11 amino acids. The V and J ends lost 10 bases and 11 bases, in that order; junction bases with no gene match: 8. Germline V gene sequence: CDR1 SNHLY, CDR2 FYNNEI. CDR3 region: CAIESRGAIYF. The CDR3 DNA sequence: TGTGCCATCGAATCCAGGGGGGCCATATATTTT.

CDR3 residues: CSASGNGQYSNQPQHF. The CDR3 DNA reads as TGCAGTGCTAGTGGCAACGGCCAATATAGCAATCAGCCCCAGCATTTT. V gene TRBV20-1 combines with J gene TRBJ1-5; no firm D call. The CDR3 spans 16 residues. Trimming left V 3 bases short and J 0 bases short, with 15 bases between. Germline values: CDR1 DFQATT, CDR2 SNEGSKA (reference sequence).

CDR3 in amino acids: CASSTQVNTEAFF. The CDR3 nucleotides read TGTGCCAGCAGCACCCAGGTGAACACTGAAGCTTTCTTT. The gene calls are TRBV5-4 and TRBJ1-1; D call uncertain. The V gene lost 4 bases and the J gene lost 0 bases, with 7 bases spanning the gap. Germline loops: CDR1 SGHNT, CDR2 YYREEE (reference sequence). The CDR3 runs 13 residues. Variable domain in full (rest from reference TRBV5-4 and TRBJ1-1): ETGVTQSPTHLIKTRGQQVTLRCSSQSGHNTVSWYQQALGQGPQFIFQYYREEENGRGNFPPRFSGLQFPNYSSELNVNALELDDSALYLCASSTQVNTEAFFGQGTRLTVV.